What follows is one T cell receptor (beta chain) and its context. What it binds is not known. TCRdb reprocessed the RT-PCR reads with MiXCR, giving one entry per CDR3 protein. The data show 560,000 or so distinct CDR3 sequences, around 8% seen once. The data derive from a study of response to subunit inactivated influenza vaccine. The CDR3 contains 13 residues. Trimming took 7 bases from V and 6 from J, leaving 13 bases between them. The study, taken as a whole, reports: The authors proposed limited new T cell recruitment per seasonal influenza vaccination.

The sequencing used PBMCs from blood, collected around 2 years after vaccination. The chain carries TRBV12-3 or TRBV12-4 and TRBJ2-1; TRBD2 is a possible D gene (6 bases). This clonotype originated in a man in his fifties or sixties who received an inactivated influenza vaccine. The CDR3 sequence is CASTRGTANEQFF. CDR3 bases: TGTGCCAGCACCCGTGGGACTGCCAATGAGCAGTTCTTC.